A single T cell receptor (beta chain) is shown here with its context. Given a much more abundant clone one base away, this may be a read error. The CDR3 totals 14 residues. Deletions cut 6 bases from V and 2 bases from J, with 8 bases between. The V gene's germline CDR1 is MDHEN and CDR2 SYDVKM. This entry is derived from a study of Graves' ophthalmopathy and Graves' hyperthyroidism. Amplification from RNA transcripts yielded the TCR beta CDR3 regions. RT-PCR was first run with HTBI primers, then multiplex PCR in a second round. TCRdb used MiXCR to reprocess the multiplex PCR reads, holding one entry per CDR3 protein. This table has 57,000 or so distinct CDR3 sequences, roughly half appearing once.

The genes are TRBV28 and TRBJ2-6, with D uncertain. The receptor's source is an adult woman with Graves' ophthalmopathy. What was sequenced was peripheral blood. The CDR3: CASRRAAGANVLTF. The CDR3 region has the DNA TGTGCCAGCAGACGGGCAGCTGGGGCCAACGTCCTGACTTTC.